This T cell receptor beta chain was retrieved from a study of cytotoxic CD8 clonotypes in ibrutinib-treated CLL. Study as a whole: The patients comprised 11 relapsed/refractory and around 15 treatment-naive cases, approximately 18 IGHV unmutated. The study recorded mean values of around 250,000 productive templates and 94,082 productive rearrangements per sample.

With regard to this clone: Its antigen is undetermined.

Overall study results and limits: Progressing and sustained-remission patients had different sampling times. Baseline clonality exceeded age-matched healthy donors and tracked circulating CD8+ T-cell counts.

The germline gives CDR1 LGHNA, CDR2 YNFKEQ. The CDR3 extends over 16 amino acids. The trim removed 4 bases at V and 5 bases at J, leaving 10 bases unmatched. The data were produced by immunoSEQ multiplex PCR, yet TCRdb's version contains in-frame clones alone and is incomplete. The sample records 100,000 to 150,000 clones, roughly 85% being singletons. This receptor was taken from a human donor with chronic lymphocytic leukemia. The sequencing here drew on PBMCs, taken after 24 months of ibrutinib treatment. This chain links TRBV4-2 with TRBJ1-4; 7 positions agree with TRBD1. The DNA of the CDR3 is TGTGCCAGCAGCCTGGGGACAGTAGGTCCGAATGAAAAACTGTTTTTT. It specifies CASSLGTVGPNEKLFF.